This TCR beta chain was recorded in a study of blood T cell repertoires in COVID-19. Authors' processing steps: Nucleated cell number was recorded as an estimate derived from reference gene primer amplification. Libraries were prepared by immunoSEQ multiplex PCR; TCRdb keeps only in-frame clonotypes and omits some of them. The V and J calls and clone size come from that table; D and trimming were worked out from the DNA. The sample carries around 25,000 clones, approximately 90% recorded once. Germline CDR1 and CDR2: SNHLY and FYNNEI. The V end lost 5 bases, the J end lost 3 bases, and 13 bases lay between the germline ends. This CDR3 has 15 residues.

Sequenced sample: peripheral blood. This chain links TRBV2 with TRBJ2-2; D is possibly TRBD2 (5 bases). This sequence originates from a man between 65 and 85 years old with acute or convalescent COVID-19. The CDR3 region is CASSQENGDTGELFF. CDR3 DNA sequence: TGTGCCAGCAGTCAGGAGAACGGGGACACCGGGGAGCTGTTTTTT. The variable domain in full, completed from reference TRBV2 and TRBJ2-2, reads EPEVTQTPSHQVTQMGQEVILRCVPISNHLYFYWYRQILGQKVEFLVSFYNNEISEKSEIFDDQFSVERPDGSNFTLKIRSTKLEDSAMYFCASSQENGDTGELFFGEGSRLTVL.